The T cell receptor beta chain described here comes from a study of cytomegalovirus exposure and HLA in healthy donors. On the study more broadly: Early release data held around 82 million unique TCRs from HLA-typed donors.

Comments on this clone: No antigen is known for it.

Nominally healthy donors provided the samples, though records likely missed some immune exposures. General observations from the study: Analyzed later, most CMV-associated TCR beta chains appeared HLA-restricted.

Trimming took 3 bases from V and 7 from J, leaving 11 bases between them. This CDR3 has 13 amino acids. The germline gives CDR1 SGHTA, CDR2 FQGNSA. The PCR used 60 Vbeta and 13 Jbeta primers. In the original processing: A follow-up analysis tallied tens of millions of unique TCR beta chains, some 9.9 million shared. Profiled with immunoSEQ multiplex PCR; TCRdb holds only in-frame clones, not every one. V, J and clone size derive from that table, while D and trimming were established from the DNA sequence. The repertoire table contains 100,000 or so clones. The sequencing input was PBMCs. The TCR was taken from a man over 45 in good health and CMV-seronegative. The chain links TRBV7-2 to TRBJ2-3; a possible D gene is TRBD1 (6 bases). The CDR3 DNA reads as TGTGCCAGCAGCTTTCAAGGGACAAATACGCAGTATTTT. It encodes CASSFQGTNTQYF.